The 3 T cell receptor beta chains reported below all come from one sample, sequenced in a study of T cells of healthy individuals (dated by TCRdb to the late 2010s). Library preparation employed 5' RACE. For sequencing, an Illumina MiSeq was employed. The public sequencing data were trimmed at Q25 with fastp and processed into clonotypes with MiXCR by TCRdb, which kept only in-frame beta chains. Merged by CDR3 protein, the rows form single entries marked with the most common genes and DNA. The sample includes 100,000 or so distinct CDR3 sequences, with approximately 15% observed a single time. 6.2% of the sample lies in the top ten. The receptors shown here come from a human donor in good health.

V and J are TRBV9 and TRBJ2-1, with 7 bases that match TRBD2. CDR3 length equals 16 residues. Germline CDR1 SGDLS, CDR2 YYNGEE. Trimming took 3 bases from V and 0 from J; bases not matched to a gene: 6. The CDR3, as DNA: TGTGCCAGCAGCGGACCTAGCGGAAGCTCCTACAATGAGCAGTTCTTC. Translation gives CASSGPSGSSYNEQFF.

The DNA for the CDR3 is TGTGCCAGCAGCTTGGAGCTCTGGCAGGGGAATGAGCAGTTCTTC. Residues: CASSLELWQGNEQFF. The chain uses TRBV5-6 and TRBJ2-1; maybe TRBD1 (6 bases). Germline loops: CDR1 SGHDT, CDR2 YYEEEE. Trimming removed 0 bases from V and 7 bases from J, with 14 bases in between. The CDR3 sequence is 15 residues long.

This clonotype was observed a handful of times. The gene calls are TRBV20-1 and TRBJ2-1, with D tentatively TRBD1 (5 bases). CDR1 and CDR2 (germline): DFQATT, SNEGSKA (reference sequence). Trimming removed 0 bases from V and 8 bases from J, with 17 bases in between. The CDR3 runs to 15 residues. The CDR3 loop reads CSAREGASGVHEQFF. DNA of the CDR3: TGCAGTGCTAGAGAAGGGGCTAGTGGGGTGCATGAGCAGTTCTTC.